The 17 T cell receptor beta chains below come from one sample, sequenced in a study of shared clonotypes between healthy human individuals (TCRdb year 2020). CD8 naive samples were obtained by positive selection for CCR7 among CD45RO-negative cells, yielding a CD45RA+CCR7+ population from which TemRA cells were excluded. The library was produced with the immunoSEQ multiplex PCR assay. In TCRdb, the immuneACCESS table is reduced to in-frame sequences with V and J assigned. These tables do not hold every clone; where another copy was compared, an unresolved V gene accounts for under half, and the others remain unexplained. The sample table contains about 2.2 million clones; only one count was recorded for roughly 91% of them. Clones ranked in the top ten supply around 1.7% of the sample. The material sequenced was naive CD8+ T cells from PBMCs. The sample's cell subset or site, from its label and the paper: CD45RA+CCR7+. The receptors shown here come from a man between 18 and 35 years old in good health. Some clones in this sample may be carry-over from other donors' samples.

This chain connects TRBV12-5 to TRBJ2-2, with D tentatively TRBD1 (5 bases). Germline-derived CDR1 and CDR2 are LGHNT and FRNRAP. Trimming cost V 0 bases and J 1 base, with 12 bases left between them. The CDR3 is 17 residues long. CDR3 in amino acids: CASGLVPPQGNTGELFF. CDR3 in DNA: TGTGCTAGTGGTTTGGTACCCCCCCAGGGGAACACCGGGGAGCTGTTTTTT.

The chain links TRBV7-9 to TRBJ1-1; D not certain. Trimming took off 5 bases at V and 4 bases at J, with 14 bases between the two ends. Germline loops: CDR1 SEHNR, CDR2 FQNEAQ (reference sequence). CDR3 length equals 14 residues. CDR3 protein: CASSPPARSTEAFF. CDR3 DNA sequence: TGTGCCAGCAGCCCCCCAGCCCGGAGCACTGAAGCTTTCTTT.

The chain carries TRBV27 and TRBJ2-7, with D perhaps matching TRBD2 (5 bases). V lost 3 bases, J lost 6 bases, and 15 bases lay in between. This CDR3 comprises 14 residues. Germline V CDR1 and CDR2: MNHEY, SMNVEV (reference sequence). The CDR3 loop reads CASSLFWLAGEQYF. As DNA, the CDR3 is TGTGCCAGCAGTTTGTTTTGGCTAGCCGGCGAGCAGTACTTC.

This chain links TRBV15 with TRBJ2-3, with D possibly being TRBD2 (6 bases). CDR1 is LNHNV and CDR2 is YYDKDF in the germline V gene (reference sequence). This CDR3 has 14 amino acids. The V end lost 5 bases, the J end lost 6 bases, and 15 bases lay between the germline ends. CDR3 sequence (DNA): TGTGCCACCAGCGCCGGTGGCGGGATGGATACGCAGTATTTT. Amino acid sequence: CATSAGGGMDTQYF. The entire variable domain, with the rest obtained from reference TRBV15 and TRBJ2-3, is as follows: DAMVIQNPRYQVTQFGKPVTLSCSQTLNHNVMYWYQQKSSQAPKLLFHYYDKDFNNEADTPDNFQSRRPNTSFCFLDIRSPGLGDTAMYLCATSAGGGMDTQYFGPGTRLTVL.

The CDR3 DNA is TGTGCCAGCAGCCTAACCGGGACAGGCCAAGAGACCCAGTACTTC. This encodes CASSLTGTGQETQYF. This rearrangement joins TRBV7-9 to TRBJ2-5, with TRBD1 identical over 8 bases. CDR3 length: 15 residues. Germline-derived CDR1 and CDR2 are SEHNR and FQNEAQ (reference sequence). J was trimmed by 1 base and V by 5 bases; bases with no gene match: 6.

The chain carries TRBV5-6 and TRBJ2-7; 8 bases line up with TRBD1. The CDR3 loop spans 18 amino acids. J lost 2 bases, V lost 4 bases, and 17 bases had no gene match. In germline, CDR1 is SGHDT, CDR2 YYEEEE. CDR3 nucleotide sequence: TGTGCCAGCAGCGCAGCCCTTACGACAGGGGCGGTCGCCTACGAGCAGTACTTC. Its protein is CASSAALTTGAVAYEQYF.

A single count supports this clone. The chain recombines TRBV4-2 with TRBJ2-1; the match to TRBD2 covers 9 bases. The CDR3 contains 17 residues. V lost 3 bases, J lost 6 bases, and 12 bases stayed unmatched. Germline CDR1 LGHNA, CDR2 YNFKEQ. CDR3 protein: CASSQEKPASGTNEQFF. The CDR3 DNA follows: TGTGCCAGCAGCCAGGAGAAGCCAGCTAGCGGGACCAATGAGCAGTTCTTC.

J is TRBJ2-7 and V is TRBV5-6; 9 positions agree with TRBD1. V lost 2 bases, J lost 3 bases, and 6 bases stayed unmatched. CDR1 and CDR2 from the germline V gene are SGHDT and YYEEEE. The CDR3 spans 15 residues. The CDR3 coding sequence is TGTGCCAGCAGCTTCTACAGGGGGCAGGACTACGAGCAGTACTTC. Its protein product is CASSFYRGQDYEQYF. Drawing the rest from reference TRBV5-6 and TRBJ2-7, the complete variable domain is DAGVTQSPTHLIKTRGQQVTLRCSPKSGHDTVSWYQQALGQGPQFIFQYYEEEERQRGNFPDRFSGHQFPNYSSELNVNALLLGDSALYLCASSFYRGQDYEQYFGPGTRLTVT.

This clone was observed once. The genes are TRBV6-1 and TRBJ1-2; unclear D gene. Trimming removed 2 bases at V and 5 bases at J, with 15 bases between. The germline gives CDR1 MNHNS, CDR2 SASEGT. This CDR3 has 15 residues. In DNA form, the CDR3 reads TGTGCCAGCAGTGAAACGGGTCGTACCTTGTATGGCTACACCTTC. Translating it yields CASSETGRTLYGYTF.

This sequence joins TRBV4-1 and TRBJ2-1, with TRBD2 matching 11 bases. The CDR3 has 14 amino acids. Germline V lookup: CDR1 MGHRA, CDR2 YSYEKL. Losses at the gene ends were 6 bases for V and 4 bases for J; bases not matched to a gene: 2. The CDR3 DNA reads as TGCGCCAGCAGGGGGACTAGCGGTTACAATGAGCAGTTCTTC. Translating gives CASRGTSGYNEQFF.

The sample holds a few counts of this clone. The chain is built from TRBV28 and TRBJ2-7, with 12 bases lining up with TRBD2. Germline loops: CDR1 MDHEN, CDR2 SYDVKM. The CDR3 length is 17 residues. Trimming took 4 bases from V and 3 from J; bases not matched to a gene: 10. The CDR3 DNA sequence: TGTGCCAGCAGTTCCCCAATCACGACTAGCGGGAGCTACGAGCAGTACTTC. Translation: CASSSPITTSGSYEQYF. Together with reference TRBV28 and TRBJ2-7, the CDR3 gives the full variable domain: DVKVTQSSRYLVKRTGEKVFLECVQDMDHENMFWYRQDPGLGLRLIYFSYDVKMKEKGDIPEGYSVSREKKERFSLILESASTNQTSMYLCASSSPITTSGSYEQYFGPGTRLTVT.

The V gene is TRBV28, the J gene TRBJ2-1; 8 bases align to TRBD1. The CDR3 has 15 residues. Germline V gene data show CDR1 as MDHEN and CDR2 as SYDVKM. V lost 2 bases to trimming and J lost 6 bases; unmatched junction nucleotides: 6. The CDR3 DNA sequence: TGTGCCAGCAGTTTACGGCAGGGGGCAGGCAATGAGCAGTTCTTC. Encoded protein: CASSLRQGAGNEQFF.

This rearrangement joins TRBV28 to TRBJ2-1; the D call may be TRBD1 or TRBD2 (5 bases each). V was pared by 6 bases and J by 1 base, with 10 bases between. CDR3 length: 14 residues. CDR1 is MDHEN, CDR2 SYDVKM, per germline. CDR3 sequence: CASRGVRSYNEQFF. CDR3 nucleotides: TGTGCCAGCAGGGGGGTGCGGTCCTACAATGAGCAGTTCTTC.

The chain uses TRBV19 and TRBJ2-7, with D tentatively TRBD1 or TRBD2 (5 bases each). Germline values: CDR1 LNHDA, CDR2 SQIVND (reference sequence). V shed 7 bases and J shed 6 bases, with 16 bases lying between them. The CDR3 sequence is 13 residues long. The CDR3 spells CASTPGTAGEQYF. CDR3 DNA sequence: TGTGCCAGTACCCCCGGGACGGCCGGCGAGCAGTACTTC.

With regard to this clone: The sample contains more than one DNA sequence encoding this CDR3. The chain couples TRBV4-1 to TRBJ2-1; no firm D call. CDR3 length: 12 residues. From germline, CDR1 is MGHRA and CDR2 YSYEKL. The V end lost 0 bases, the J end lost 7 bases, and 4 bases lay between the germline ends. This CDR3 is CASSQDRNEQFF. Here the CDR3 DNA reads TGCGCCAGCAGCCAAGACAGAAATGAGCAGTTCTTC.

V usage is TRBV7-2 and J usage is TRBJ2-7, with 11 bases matching TRBD2. The germline CDR1 and CDR2 sequences are SGHTA and FQGNSA. Losses at the gene ends were 3 bases for V and 4 bases for J; bases not matched to a gene: 5. The CDR3 is made up of 15 amino acids. The CDR3 protein is CASSLVSGREYEQYF. In DNA, the CDR3 is TGTGCCAGCAGCTTGGTTAGCGGGAGGGAGTACGAGCAGTACTTC.

The chain recombines TRBV2 with TRBJ1-2, with D possibly TRBD1 on 6 matching bases. Germline lookup yields CDR1 SNHLY and CDR2 FYNNEI. This CDR3 has 14 amino acids. V lost 11 bases, J lost 3 bases, and 19 bases lay in between. CDR3 bases: TGTGCCTCCAAAGGGGGGGGTTCGGACTATGGCTACACCTTC. Translation: CASKGGGSDYGYTF.